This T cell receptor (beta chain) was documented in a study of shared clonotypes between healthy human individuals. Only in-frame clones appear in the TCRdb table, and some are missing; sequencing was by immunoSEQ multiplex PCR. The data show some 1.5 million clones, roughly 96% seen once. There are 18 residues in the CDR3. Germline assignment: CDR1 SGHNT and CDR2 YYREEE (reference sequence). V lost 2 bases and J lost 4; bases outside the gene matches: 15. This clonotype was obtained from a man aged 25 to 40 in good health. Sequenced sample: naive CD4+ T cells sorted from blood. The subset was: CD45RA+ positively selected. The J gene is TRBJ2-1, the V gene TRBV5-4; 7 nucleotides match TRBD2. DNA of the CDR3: TGTGCCAGCAGCTTCGCTGGGGGTAAGGGACTAACTTACAATGAGCAGTTCTTC. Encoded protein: CASSFAGGKGLTYNEQFF.